These T cell receptor beta chains were read from a single sample in a study of spatial heterogeneity in lung cancer. TCRdb recomputed calls from the 5' RACE reads with MiXCR, one row per CDR3 protein. The sample consists of 20,000 to 25,000 distinct CDR3 sequences, 4.5% to 5% of them appearing once. The sample here was PBMCs, taken at surgery. These TCRs come from a male donor with early-stage non-small cell lung cancer. The CDR3 runs from the conserved cysteine through the conserved F or W. The order of the fields is V gene, J gene, CDR3 protein.

TRBV18	TRBJ1-4	CASSRQSGREKLFF
TRBV2	TRBJ2-4	CASRITGVAKNIQYF
TRBV11-1	TRBJ2-5	CASSRGREETQYF
TRBV7-9	TRBJ1-2	CASSSGTAVYGYTF
TRBV20-1	TRBJ1-2	CSAYEYGYTF
TRBV29-1	TRBJ1-2	CSVEGYYGYTF
TRBV5-4	TRBJ2-5	CASSSSPEETQYF
TRBV6-5	TRBJ2-3	CASSIGPGTTDTQYF
TRBV29-1	TRBJ1-2	CSVDWGYGYTF
TRBV12-3/TRBV12-4	TRBJ1-3	CASSLPPDGNTIYF
TRBV5-5	TRBJ1-2	CASNPGRTNGYTF
TRBV6-4	TRBJ2-7	CAINETGYEQYF
TRBV15	TRBJ2-7	CATSRGQGADEQYF
TRBV5-6	TRBJ2-2	CASSTLVGTGELFF
TRBV29-1	TRBJ2-7	CSVEEGVGTGLTGEQYF
TRBV27	TRBJ2-7	CASSLGGLGVYEQYF
TRBV5-1	TRBJ2-7	CASSQGQDREQYF